The 18 T cell receptor beta chains below all came from one sample that was sequenced in a study of identical twins. TCRdb re-analysed the 5' RACE reads in MiXCR, keeping a single row per CDR3 protein. The repertoire includes about 570,000 distinct CDR3 sequences, 7.5% to 10% of them detected once, and 3% sits in the top ten. These data also featured in a second study, about yellow fever vaccine responses in identical twins.

Sequenced input: PBMCs. All receptors come from a woman aged 18-29 years in good health.

This clonotype was observed many times. The rearrangement links TRBV4-3 to TRBJ1-4; the D is unclear. The germline CDR1 and CDR2 sequences are LGHNA and YSLEER. The CDR3 is 16 residues long. Trimming took off 3 bases at V and 5 bases at J, with 16 bases between the two ends. The CDR3 coding sequence is TGCGCCAGCAGCCAGGACCGGGTCCGAGGAAATGAAAAACTGTTTTTT. As protein: CASSQDRVRGNEKLFF.

In this sample, this clonotype turned up many times. The chain links TRBV10-3 to TRBJ2-1; D is unresolved. V was clipped by 0 bases and J by 0 bases, with 9 bases between them. CDR1 ENHRY and CDR2 SYGVKD come from the germline V gene. This CDR3 is built from 16 residues. The CDR3 DNA is TGTGCCATCAGTGAGTCGGGCGGTAGCTCCTACAATGAGCAGTTCTTC. Translating gives CAISESGGSSYNEQFF.

The gene calls are TRBV24-1 and TRBJ1-1; D may be TRBD1 (5 bases). The CDR3 consists of 12 residues. Germline V gene data show CDR1 as KGHDR and CDR2 as SFDVKD. Trimming took off 4 bases at V and 13 bases at J, with 15 bases between the two ends. As DNA, the CDR3 is TGTGCCACCAGTGACCCTGCGGGGGTCGATTTCTTT. Translating gives CATSDPAGVDFF.

There are many counts of this clonotype. The chain couples TRBV5-1 to TRBJ2-2; D might be TRBD2 (5 bases). The CDR3 is made up of 15 amino acids. CDR1 is SGHRS and CDR2 is YFSETQ in the germline V gene. Deletions cut 0 bases from V and 4 bases from J, with 10 bases between. Here the CDR3 reads CASSLVGVTTGELFF. In nucleotides, the CDR3 is TGCGCCAGCAGCTTGGTCGGGGTCACCACCGGGGAGCTGTTTTTT.

The chain combines TRBV24-1 with TRBJ2-3, with 9 bases matching TRBD2. Germline values: CDR1 KGHDR, CDR2 SFDVKD. The CDR3 is made up of 14 amino acids. With V trimmed by 7 bases and J by 3 bases, 4 bases remained unmatched. CDR3 in DNA: TGTGCCACCAGCTCTAGCGGGAAAACAGATACGCAGTATTTT. Its translation: CATSSSGKTDTQYF.

V and J are TRBV5-1 and TRBJ2-2, with D possibly matching TRBD2 (5 bases). The CDR3 is 15 amino acids. V gave up 2 bases and J gave up 4 bases, with 12 bases separating them. Germline-derived CDR1 and CDR2 are SGHRS and YFSETQ. CDR3 protein: CASSLASSFTGELFF. CDR3 coding DNA: TGCGCCAGCAGCTTAGCTAGCTCTTTCACCGGGGAGCTGTTTTTT.

V is TRBV5-1 and J is TRBJ2-3, with 8 bases fitting TRBD1. Per the germline V gene, CDR1 is SGHRS and CDR2 is YFSETQ. The length of the CDR3 is 15 residues. The J segment lost 3 bases and the V segment lost 6 bases, leaving 9 bases of the junction unmatched. The CDR3 DNA follows: TGCGCCAGCACACCACAGGGGGTAAAGACAGATACGCAGTATTTT. Its protein product is CASTPQGVKTDTQYF. The variable domain in full, completed from reference TRBV5-1 and TRBJ2-3, reads KAGVTQTPRYLIKTRGQQVTLSCSPISGHRSVSWYQQTPGQGLQFLFEYFSETQRNKGNFPGRFSGRQFSNSRSEMNVSTLELGDSALYLCASTPQGVKTDTQYFGPGTRLTVL.

The chain recombines TRBV29-1 with TRBJ2-2; the D gene could be TRBD1 or TRBD2 (6 bases each). V dropped 7 bases and J dropped 6 bases, with 9 bases sitting between them. The CDR3 length is 11 residues. CDR1 and CDR2 from the germline V gene are SQVTM and ANQGSEA. CDR3 in amino acids: CSARGPGELFF. For the CDR3, the DNA is TGCAGCGCACGGGGGCCCGGGGAGCTGTTTTTT.

There are many counts of this clonotype. The chain has TRBV4-2 and TRBJ1-5; D is uncertain. V lost 1 base and J 6 bases, leaving 10 bases between the germline ends. The CDR3 spans 14 residues. Germline CDR1 reads LGHNA; CDR2 reads YNFKEQ. As DNA, the CDR3 is TGTGCCAGCAGCCAAGTTGAGGTTGGTCAGCCCCAGCATTTT. Amino acids: CASSQVEVGQPQHF.

This clonotype has a handful of counts. The chain recombines TRBV7-3 with TRBJ2-7; perhaps TRBD1 as D (5 bases). CDR1 and CDR2 from the germline V gene are SGHTA and FQGTGA. Between the trimmed V and J ends, which lost 6 bases and 0 bases, there was a span of 12 bases. The CDR3 is made up of 14 amino acids. The CDR3 region has the DNA TGTGCCAGCAGTAAAGACAGTTTCTCCTACGAGCAGTACTTC. This codes for CASSKDSFSYEQYF.

This clonotype was observed a handful of times. The rearrangement links TRBV29-1 to TRBJ2-1; 11 positions agree with TRBD2. The CDR3 length is 14 residues. Looked up from germline, CDR1 is SQVTM and CDR2 is ANQGSEA. The V and J ends lost 2 bases and 8 bases, in that order; junction bases with no gene match: 5. CDR3 sequence reads: CSVELAGGLDEQFF. CDR3 sequence (DNA): TGCAGCGTTGAATTAGCGGGAGGGCTGGATGAGCAGTTCTTC.

V gene TRBV4-3 combines with J gene TRBJ1-2; D is undetermined. V was trimmed by 4 bases and J by 2 bases, leaving 8 bases between them. The CDR3 has 13 residues. The germline CDR1 and CDR2 sequences are LGHNA and YSLEER. As DNA, the CDR3 is TGCGCCAGCAGCCCACGTGGGAACTATGGCTACACCTTC. Its protein product is CASSPRGNYGYTF.

At least ten counts were recorded for this clonotype. The chain couples TRBV14 to TRBJ2-3; D uncertain. Germline values: CDR1 SGHDN, CDR2 FVKESK. The CDR3 spans 14 residues. V lost 3 bases and J lost 6, with 13 bases in between. The CDR3: CASSHVSTGDTQYF. DNA for the CDR3: TGTGCCAGCAGCCATGTGTCAACCGGGGATACGCAGTATTTT.

The table lists this clonotype with many counts. The CDR3 DNA is TGTGCCAGCAGCCGGGGTAGCGGGACCCACTACAATGAGCAGTTCTTC. As protein: CASSRGSGTHYNEQFF. The chain has TRBV28 and TRBJ2-1, with 8 bases that match TRBD2. CDR1 is MDHEN, CDR2 SYDVKM, per germline. The CDR3 has 16 amino acids. V was clipped by 6 bases and J by 3 bases; unmatched bases: 10.

The chain links TRBV10-3 to TRBJ2-1; D may be TRBD2 (6 bases). V was shortened by 8 bases and J by 2 bases, with 10 bases between the two germline ends. The CDR3 extends over 13 amino acids. CDR1 is ENHRY, CDR2 SYGVKD, per germline. CDR3 DNA: TGTGCCATCGGGCCGGGAGCCTACAATGAGCAGTTCTTC. Its translation: CAIGPGAYNEQFF.

This clonotype was seen many times. This chain links TRBV4-1 with TRBJ2-1; D is uncertain. The CDR3 loop spans 16 amino acids. The ends were cut back, 2 bases at V and 4 bases at J, with 15 bases in the middle. Germline V lookup: CDR1 MGHRA, CDR2 YSYEKL. The CDR3 coding sequence is TGCGCCAGCAGCCAATTAGATTTAATGGTGTACAATGAGCAGTTCTTC. Its protein is CASSQLDLMVYNEQFF.

This clonotype was counted only a few times. V and J are TRBV3-1 and TRBJ2-3; 12 bases fit TRBD2. In germline, CDR1 is LGHDT, CDR2 YNNKEL (reference sequence). J was trimmed by 6 bases and V by 6 bases; bases with no gene match: 7. CDR3 size: 15 residues. The CDR3: CASSPLAGGRDTQYF. CDR3 DNA: TGTGCCAGCAGTCCCCTAGCGGGGGGGCGGGATACGCAGTATTTT.

Only a few counts were recorded for this clonotype. The chain is built from TRBV7-2 and TRBJ2-2, with a possible D match to TRBD1 (5 bases). The CDR3 loop spans 16 amino acids. The V end lost 5 bases, the J end lost 1 base, and 14 bases lay between the germline ends. The germline V gene has CDR1 SGHTA and CDR2 FQGNSA. In DNA, the CDR3 is TGTGCCAGCAGCCTTCGACAGCTCCGGAACACCGGGGAGCTGTTTTTT. This sequence encodes CASSLRQLRNTGELFF.